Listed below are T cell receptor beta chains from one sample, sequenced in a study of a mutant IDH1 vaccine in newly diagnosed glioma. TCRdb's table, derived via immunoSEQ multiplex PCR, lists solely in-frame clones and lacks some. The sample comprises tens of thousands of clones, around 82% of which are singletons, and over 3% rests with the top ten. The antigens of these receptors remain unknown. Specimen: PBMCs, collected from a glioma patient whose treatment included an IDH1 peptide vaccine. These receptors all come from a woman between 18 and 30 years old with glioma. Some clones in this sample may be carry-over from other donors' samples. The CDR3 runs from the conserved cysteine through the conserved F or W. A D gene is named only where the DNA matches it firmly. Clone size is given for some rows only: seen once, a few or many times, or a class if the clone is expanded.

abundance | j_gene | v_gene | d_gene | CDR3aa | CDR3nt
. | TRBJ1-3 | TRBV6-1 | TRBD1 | CASSGQGRNTIYF | TGTGCCAGCAGTGGACAGGGGAGAAACACCATATATTTT
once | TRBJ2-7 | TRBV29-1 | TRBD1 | CSVEDRRDRGYEQYF | TGCAGCGTTGAAGATCGACGGGACAGGGGTTACGAGCAGTACTTC
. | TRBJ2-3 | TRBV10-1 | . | CASRVLGSGFFSSTDTQYF | TGCGCCAGCCGCGTTCTGGGCAGCGGCTTTTTTTCCAGCACAGATACGCAGTATTTT
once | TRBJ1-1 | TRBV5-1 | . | CASSWQGTSNTEAFF | TGCGCCAGCAGCTGGCAGGGGACTTCGAACACTGAAGCTTTCTTT
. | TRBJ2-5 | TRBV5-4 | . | CASSSGQETQYF | TGTGCCAGCAGCTCCGGACAAGAGACCCAGTACTTC
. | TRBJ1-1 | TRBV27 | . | CASSLLGDYTEAFF | TGTGCCAGCAGTTTGTTGGGCGATTACACTGAAGCTTTCTTT
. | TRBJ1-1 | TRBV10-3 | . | CAITGLLNTEAFF | TGTGCCATCACCGGACTCCTGAACACTGAAGCTTTCTTT
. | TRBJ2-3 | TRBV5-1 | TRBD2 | CASSYSGDRTDTQYF | TGCGCCAGCAGCTATAGCGGGGATCGCACAGATACGCAGTATTTT
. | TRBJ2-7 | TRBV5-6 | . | CASSLVTSSYEQYF | TGTGCCAGCAGCTTGGTCACGAGCTCCTACGAGCAGTACTTC
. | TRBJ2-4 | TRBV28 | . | CASTDRNIQYF | TGTGCCAGCACGGACAGAAACATTCAGTACTTC
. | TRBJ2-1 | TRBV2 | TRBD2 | CASEWRETYSYNEQFF | TGTGCCAGCGAGTGGCGGGAGACCTATTCCTACAATGAGCAGTTCTTC